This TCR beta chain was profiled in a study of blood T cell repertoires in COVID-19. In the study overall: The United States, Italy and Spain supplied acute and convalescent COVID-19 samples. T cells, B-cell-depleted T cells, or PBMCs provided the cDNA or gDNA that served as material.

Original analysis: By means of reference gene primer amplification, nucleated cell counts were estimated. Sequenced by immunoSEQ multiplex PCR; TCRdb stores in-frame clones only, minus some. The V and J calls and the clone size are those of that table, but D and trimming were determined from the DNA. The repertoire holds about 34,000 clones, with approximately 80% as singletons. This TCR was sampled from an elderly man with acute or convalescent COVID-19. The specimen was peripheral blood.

The CDR3 DNA sequence: TGCGCCAGCAGCTTCGGAGGGGGCAACACTGAAGCTTTCTTT. Translation gives CASSFGGGNTEAFF. This chain uses TRBV5-1 with TRBJ1-1, with 7 positions matching TRBD1. The CDR3 has 14 amino acids. V lost 2 bases and J lost 2; bases outside the gene matches: 3. Germline CDR1 reads SGHRS; CDR2 reads YFSETQ.